This T cell receptor beta chain is drawn from a study of T-cell memory formation after mild COVID-19. This CDR3 spans 19 amino acids. Germline assignment: CDR1 SEHNR and CDR2 FQNEAQ (reference sequence). V lost 4 bases, J lost 1 base, and 17 bases stayed unmatched. From the 5' RACE reads, TCRdb called clonotypes with MiXCR, one entry per CDR3 protein. This table has approximately 100,000 distinct CDR3 sequences, roughly 25% appearing once. J is TRBJ1-1 and V is TRBV7-9; 8 positions agree with TRBD1. The sample comprised PBMCs or a T cell subset sorted from them (not recorded which). The sequence came from a man aged 18 to 35 who had mild COVID-19 (a few samples of this study predate the infection). Cell type and time point are not known. CDR3 sequence (DNA): TGTGCCAGCAGCTCTAGACGAACCCGGGACAGGACGGGGAACACTGAAGCTTTCTTT. Translating it yields CASSSRRTRDRTGNTEAFF.